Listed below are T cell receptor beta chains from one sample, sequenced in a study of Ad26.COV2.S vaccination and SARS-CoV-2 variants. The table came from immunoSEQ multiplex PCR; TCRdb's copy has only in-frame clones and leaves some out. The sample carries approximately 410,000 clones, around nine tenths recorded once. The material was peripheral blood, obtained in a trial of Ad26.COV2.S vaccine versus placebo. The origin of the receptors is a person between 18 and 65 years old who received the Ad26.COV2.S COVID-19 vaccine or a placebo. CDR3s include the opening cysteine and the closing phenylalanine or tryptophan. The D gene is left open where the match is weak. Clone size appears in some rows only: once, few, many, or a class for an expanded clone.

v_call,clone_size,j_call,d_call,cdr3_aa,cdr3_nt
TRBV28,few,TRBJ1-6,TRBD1,CASSSGQGYSPLHF,TGTGCCAGCAGTTCGGGACAGGGTTATTCACCCCTCCACTTT
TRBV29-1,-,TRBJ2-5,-,CSVERGTVPLQETQYF,TGCAGCGTTGAAAGGGGGACCGTACCCCTCCAAGAGACCCAGTACTTC
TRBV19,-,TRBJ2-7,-,CASSRAAYEQYF,TGTGCCAGTAGTAGGGCAGCCTACGAGCAGTACTTC
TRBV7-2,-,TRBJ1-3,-,CASSMKGYSAGNTIYF,TGTGCCAGCAGCATGAAGGGGTACTCGGCTGGAAACACCATATATTTT
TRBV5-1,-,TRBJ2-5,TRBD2,CASSLLLAGGPLPQETQYF,TGCGCCAGCAGCTTACTACTAGCGGGGGGCCCACTCCCTCAAGAGACCCAGTACTTC
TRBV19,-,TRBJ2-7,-,CASSKGERYEQYF,TGTGCCAGTAGTAAGGGGGAACGCTACGAGCAGTACTTC
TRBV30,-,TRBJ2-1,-,CAWSGDRGIDEQFF,TGTGCCTGGAGTGGGGACCGCGGTATCGATGAGCAGTTCTTC
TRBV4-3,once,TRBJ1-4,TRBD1,CASSQEKRQGVEKLFF,TGCGCCAGCAGCCAAGAAAAACGACAGGGGGTTGAAAAACTGTTTTTT
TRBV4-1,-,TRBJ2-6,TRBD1,CASSQEYRGTGANVLTF,TGCGCCAGCAGCCAAGAATACAGGGGGACTGGGGCCAACGTCCTGACTTTC
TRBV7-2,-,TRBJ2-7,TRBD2,CASSLETSGSSYEQYF,TGTGCCAGCAGCTTAGAGACTAGCGGGAGCTCCTACGAGCAGTACTTC
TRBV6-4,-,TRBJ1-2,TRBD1,CASSEWAGGQDGYTF,TGTGCCAGCAGTGAGTGGGCAGGGGGCCAGGATGGCTACACCTTC